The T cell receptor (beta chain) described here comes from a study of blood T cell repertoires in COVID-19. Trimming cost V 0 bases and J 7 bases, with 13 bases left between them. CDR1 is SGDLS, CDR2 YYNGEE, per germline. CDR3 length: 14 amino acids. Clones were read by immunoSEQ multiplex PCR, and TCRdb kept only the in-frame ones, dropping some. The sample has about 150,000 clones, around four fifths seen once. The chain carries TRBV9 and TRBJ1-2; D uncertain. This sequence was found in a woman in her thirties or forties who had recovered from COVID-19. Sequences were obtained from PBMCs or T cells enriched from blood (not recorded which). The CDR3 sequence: CASSVALGVSGYTF. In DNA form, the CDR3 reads TGTGCCAGCAGCGTAGCTTTGGGAGTAAGTGGCTACACCTTC.